Sequencing of this TCR beta chain was carried out in a study of cytomegalovirus exposure and HLA in healthy donors. Overall study findings and caveats: Later work found most CMV-associated TCR beta chains apparently HLA-restricted. For most TCR beta V segments, an earlier analysis put the productive rate at about 87% or about 30% of the time. Researchers counted 164 TCR beta chains as cytomegalovirus-associated.

PCR used 60 Vbeta primers and 13 Jbeta primers. Data came from immunoSEQ multiplex PCR; TCRdb stores just in-frame clones and leaves some out. The sample has 130,000 or so clones; the top ten hold 2% to 2.5%. This CDR3 is built from 15 residues. J gave up 5 bases and V 7 bases, and 13 bases lay outside the gene matches. Germline loops: CDR1 SGHRS, CDR2 YFSETQ. Comments on this clone: Its antigen is not known.

The rearrangement links TRBV5-1 to TRBJ2-5, with 8 bases lining up with TRBD1. Sequenced input: PBMCs. The sequence derives from a woman aged 18 to 35 in good health and CMV-seronegative. The CDR3 DNA reads TGCGCCAGCGCGGGACAGGAGGGCTCCTGGGAGACCCAGTACTTC. This codes for CASAGQEGSWETQYF.